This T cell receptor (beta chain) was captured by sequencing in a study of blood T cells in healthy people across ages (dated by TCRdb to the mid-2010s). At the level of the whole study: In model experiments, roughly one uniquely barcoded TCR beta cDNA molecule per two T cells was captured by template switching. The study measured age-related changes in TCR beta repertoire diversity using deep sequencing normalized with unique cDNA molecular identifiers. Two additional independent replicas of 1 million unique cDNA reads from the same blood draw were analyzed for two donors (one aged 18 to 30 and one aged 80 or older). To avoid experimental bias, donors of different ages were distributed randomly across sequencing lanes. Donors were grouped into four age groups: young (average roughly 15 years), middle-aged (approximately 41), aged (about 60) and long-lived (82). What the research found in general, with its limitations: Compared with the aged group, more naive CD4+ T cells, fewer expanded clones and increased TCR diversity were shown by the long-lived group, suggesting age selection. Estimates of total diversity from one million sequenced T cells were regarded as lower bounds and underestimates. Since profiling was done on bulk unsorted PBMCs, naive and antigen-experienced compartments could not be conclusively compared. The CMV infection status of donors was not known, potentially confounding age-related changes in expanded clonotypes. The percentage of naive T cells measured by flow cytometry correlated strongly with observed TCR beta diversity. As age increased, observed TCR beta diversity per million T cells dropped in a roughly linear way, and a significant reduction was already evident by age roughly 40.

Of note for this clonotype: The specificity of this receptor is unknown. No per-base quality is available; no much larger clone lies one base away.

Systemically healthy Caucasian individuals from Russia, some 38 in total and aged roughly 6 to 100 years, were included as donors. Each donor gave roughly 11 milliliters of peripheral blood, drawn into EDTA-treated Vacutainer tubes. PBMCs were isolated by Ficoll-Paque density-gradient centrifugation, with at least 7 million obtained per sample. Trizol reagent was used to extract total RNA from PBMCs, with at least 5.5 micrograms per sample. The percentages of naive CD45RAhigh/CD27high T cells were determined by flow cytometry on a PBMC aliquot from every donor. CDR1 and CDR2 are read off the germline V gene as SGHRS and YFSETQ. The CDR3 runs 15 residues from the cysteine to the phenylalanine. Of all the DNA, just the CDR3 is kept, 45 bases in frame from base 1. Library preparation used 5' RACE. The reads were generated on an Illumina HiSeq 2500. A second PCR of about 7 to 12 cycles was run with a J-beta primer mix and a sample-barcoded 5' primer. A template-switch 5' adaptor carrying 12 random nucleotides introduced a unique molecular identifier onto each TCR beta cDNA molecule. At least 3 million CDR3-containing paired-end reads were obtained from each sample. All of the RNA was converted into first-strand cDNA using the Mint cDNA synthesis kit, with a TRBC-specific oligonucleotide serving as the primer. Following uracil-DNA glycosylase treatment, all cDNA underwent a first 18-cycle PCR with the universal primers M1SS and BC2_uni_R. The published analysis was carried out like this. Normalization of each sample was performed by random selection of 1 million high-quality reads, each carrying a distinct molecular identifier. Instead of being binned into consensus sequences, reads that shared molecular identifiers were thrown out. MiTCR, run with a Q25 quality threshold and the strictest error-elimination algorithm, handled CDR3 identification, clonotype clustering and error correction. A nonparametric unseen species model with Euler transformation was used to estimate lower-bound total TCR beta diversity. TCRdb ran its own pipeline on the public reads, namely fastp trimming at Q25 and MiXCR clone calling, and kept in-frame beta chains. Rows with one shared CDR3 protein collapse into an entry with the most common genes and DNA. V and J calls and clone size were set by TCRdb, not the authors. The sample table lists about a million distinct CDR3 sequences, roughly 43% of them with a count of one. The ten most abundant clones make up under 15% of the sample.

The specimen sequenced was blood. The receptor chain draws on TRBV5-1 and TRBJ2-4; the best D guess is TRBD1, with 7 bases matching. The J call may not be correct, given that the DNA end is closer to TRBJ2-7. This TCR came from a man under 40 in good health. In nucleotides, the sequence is TGCGCCAGCAGCCCTGCGGGACAGAATGTCCACGAGCAGTACTTC. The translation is CASSPAGQNVHEQYF.